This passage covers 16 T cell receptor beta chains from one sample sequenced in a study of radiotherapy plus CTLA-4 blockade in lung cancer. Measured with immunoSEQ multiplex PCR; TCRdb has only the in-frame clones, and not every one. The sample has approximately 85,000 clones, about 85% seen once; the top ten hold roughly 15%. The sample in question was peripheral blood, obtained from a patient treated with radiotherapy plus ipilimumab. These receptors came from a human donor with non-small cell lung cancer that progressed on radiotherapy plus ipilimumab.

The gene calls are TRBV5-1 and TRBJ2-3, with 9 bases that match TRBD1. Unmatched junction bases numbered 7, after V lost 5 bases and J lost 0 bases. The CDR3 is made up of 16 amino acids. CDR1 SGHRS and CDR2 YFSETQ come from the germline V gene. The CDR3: CASSPGTGFSTDTQYF. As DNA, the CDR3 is TGCGCCAGCAGTCCCGGGACAGGGTTTAGCACAGATACGCAGTATTTT.

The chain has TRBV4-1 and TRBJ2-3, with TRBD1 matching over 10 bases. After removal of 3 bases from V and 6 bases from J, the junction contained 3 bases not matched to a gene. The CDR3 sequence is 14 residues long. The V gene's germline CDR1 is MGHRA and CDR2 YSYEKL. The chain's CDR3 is CASSQTGGWDTQYF. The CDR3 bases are TGCGCCAGCAGCCAGACAGGGGGCTGGGATACGCAGTATTTT.

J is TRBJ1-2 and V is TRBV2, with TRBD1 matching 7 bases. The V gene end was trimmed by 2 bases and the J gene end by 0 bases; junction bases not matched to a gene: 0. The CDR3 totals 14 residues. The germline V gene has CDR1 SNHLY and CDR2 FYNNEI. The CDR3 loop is CASSEQGANYGYTF. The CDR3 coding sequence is TGTGCCAGCAGTGAACAGGGGGCTAACTATGGCTACACCTTC.

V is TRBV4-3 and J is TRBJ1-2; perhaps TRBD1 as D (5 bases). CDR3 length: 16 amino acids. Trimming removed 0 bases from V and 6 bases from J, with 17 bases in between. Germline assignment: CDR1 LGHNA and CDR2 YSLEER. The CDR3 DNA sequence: TGCGCCAGCAGCCAAGAGGGGTATGGGGGATCGGATGGCTACACCTTC. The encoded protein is CASSQEGYGGSDGYTF.

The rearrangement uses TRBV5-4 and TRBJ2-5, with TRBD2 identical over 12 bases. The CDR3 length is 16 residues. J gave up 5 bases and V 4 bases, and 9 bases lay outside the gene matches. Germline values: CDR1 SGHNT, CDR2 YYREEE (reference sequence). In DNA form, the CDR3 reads TGTGCCAGCAGCAGGACCGGGACTAGCGGGTTGGAGACCCAGTACTTC. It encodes CASSRTGTSGLETQYF.

The CDR3 loop reads CASSVGGQDNEKLFF. Here the CDR3 DNA reads TGTGCCAGCAGTGTAGGGGGACAGGATAATGAAAAACTGTTTTTT. The chain is built from TRBV2 and TRBJ1-4; 8 nucleotides match TRBD1. Germline-derived CDR1 and CDR2 are SNHLY and FYNNEI. J gave up 4 bases and V 4 bases, and 5 bases lay outside the gene matches. The length of the CDR3 is 15 residues.

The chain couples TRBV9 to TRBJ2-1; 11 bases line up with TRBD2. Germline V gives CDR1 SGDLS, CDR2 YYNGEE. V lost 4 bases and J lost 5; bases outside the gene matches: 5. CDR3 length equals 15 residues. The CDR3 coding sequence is TGTGCCAGCAGCTCACTAGCGGGAGAGCACAATGAGCAGTTCTTC. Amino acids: CASSSLAGEHNEQFF.

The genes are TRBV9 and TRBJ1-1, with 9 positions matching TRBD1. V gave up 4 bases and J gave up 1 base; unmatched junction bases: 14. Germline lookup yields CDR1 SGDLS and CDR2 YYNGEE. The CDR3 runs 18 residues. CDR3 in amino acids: CASSPSRGTGRRNTEAFF. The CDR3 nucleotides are TGTGCCAGCAGCCCCAGTAGGGGGACAGGGCGTCGGAACACTGAAGCTTTCTTT.

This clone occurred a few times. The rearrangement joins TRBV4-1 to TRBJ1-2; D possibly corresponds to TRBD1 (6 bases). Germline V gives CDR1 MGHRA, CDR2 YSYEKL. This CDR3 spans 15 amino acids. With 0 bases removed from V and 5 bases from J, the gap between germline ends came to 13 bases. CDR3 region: CASSQDTGQGYGYTF. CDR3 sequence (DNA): TGCGCCAGCAGCCAAGATACAGGGCAGGGGTATGGCTACACCTTC.

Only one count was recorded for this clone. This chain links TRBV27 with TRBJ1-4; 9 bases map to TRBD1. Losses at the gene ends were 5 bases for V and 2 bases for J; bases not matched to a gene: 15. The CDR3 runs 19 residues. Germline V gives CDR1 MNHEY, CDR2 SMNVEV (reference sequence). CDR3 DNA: TGTGCCAGCAGTCCCTTGGGACAGGGTCGACCTATGACTAATGAAAAACTGTTTTTT. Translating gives CASSPLGQGRPMTNEKLFF. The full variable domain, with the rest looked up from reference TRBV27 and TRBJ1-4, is EAQVTQNPRYLITVTGKKLTVTCSQNMNHEYMSWYRQDPGLGLRQIYYSMNVEVTDKGDVPEGYKVSRKEKRNFPLILESPSPNQTSLYFCASSPLGQGRPMTNEKLFFGSGTQLSVL.

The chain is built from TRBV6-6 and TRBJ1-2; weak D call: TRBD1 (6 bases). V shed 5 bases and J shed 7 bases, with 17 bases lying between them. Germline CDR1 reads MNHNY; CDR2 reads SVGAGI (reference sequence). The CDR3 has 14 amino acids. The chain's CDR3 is CASSQQGLEGGYTF. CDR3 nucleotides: TGTGCCAGCAGTCAACAGGGTTTGGAGGGTGGCTACACCTTC.

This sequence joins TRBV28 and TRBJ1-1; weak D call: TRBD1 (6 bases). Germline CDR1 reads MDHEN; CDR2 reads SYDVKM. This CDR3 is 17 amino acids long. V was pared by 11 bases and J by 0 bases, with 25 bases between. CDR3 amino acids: CAASPAGGPSMNTEAFF. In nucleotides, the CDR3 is TGTGCCGCCAGCCCTGCGGGGGGGCCTTCTATGAACACTGAAGCTTTCTTT.

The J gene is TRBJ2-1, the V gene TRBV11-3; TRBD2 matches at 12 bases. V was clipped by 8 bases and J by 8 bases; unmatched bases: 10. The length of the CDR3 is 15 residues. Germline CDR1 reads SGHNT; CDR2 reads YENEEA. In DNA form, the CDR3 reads TGTGCCAGCTCATTTCTAGCGGGAGGGGAGCATGAGCAGTTCTTC. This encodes CASSFLAGGEHEQFF.

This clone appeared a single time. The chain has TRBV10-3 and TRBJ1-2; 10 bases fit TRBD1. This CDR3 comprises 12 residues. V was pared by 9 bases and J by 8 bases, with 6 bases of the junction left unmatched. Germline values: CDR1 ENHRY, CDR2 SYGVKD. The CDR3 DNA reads TGTGCCATTACCCCGGGACAGGGGGGCTACACCTTC. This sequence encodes CAITPGQGGYTF.

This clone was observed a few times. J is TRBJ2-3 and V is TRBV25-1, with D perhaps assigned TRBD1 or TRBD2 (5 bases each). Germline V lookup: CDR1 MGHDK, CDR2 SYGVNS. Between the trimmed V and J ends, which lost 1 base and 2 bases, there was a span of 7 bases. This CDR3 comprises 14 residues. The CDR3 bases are TGTGCCAGCAGTGAATGGGACCACACAGATACGCAGTATTTT. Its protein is CASSEWDHTDTQYF. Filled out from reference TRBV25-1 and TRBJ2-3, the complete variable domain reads EADIYQTPRYLVIGTGKKITLECSQTMGHDKMYWYQQDPGMELHLIHYSYGVNSTEKGDLSSESTVSRIRTEHFPLTLESARPSHTSQYLCASSEWDHTDTQYFGPGTRLTVL.

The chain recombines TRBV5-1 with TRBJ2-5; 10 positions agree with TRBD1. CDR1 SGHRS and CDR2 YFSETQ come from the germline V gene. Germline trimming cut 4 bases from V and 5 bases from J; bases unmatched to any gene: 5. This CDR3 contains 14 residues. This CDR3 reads CASSPGQGRETQYF. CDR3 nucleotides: TGCGCCAGCAGCCCGGGACAGGGGAGGGAGACCCAGTACTTC. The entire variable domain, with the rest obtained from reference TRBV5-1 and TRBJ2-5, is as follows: KAGVTQTPRYLIKTRGQQVTLSCSPISGHRSVSWYQQTPGQGLQFLFEYFSETQRNKGNFPGRFSGRQFSNSRSEMNVSTLELGDSALYLCASSPGQGRETQYFGPGTRLLVL.